Included here is one T cell receptor (beta chain) sequence, with context. What it binds is not known. Template switching by 5'RACE produced TCR cDNA, adding a universal primer site and UMIs. In TCRdb, the 5' RACE reads were re-called with MiXCR into one record per CDR3 protein. The table records about 340,000 distinct CDR3 sequences, around 13% of them present only once. This sample was included in a study of T cells after yellow fever vaccination. Study details: The fractions with low cell numbers were processed using SMART-Seq v4 Ultra Low Input.

This CDR3 has 16 residues. Germline values: CDR1 SNHLY, CDR2 FYNNEI. V lost 7 bases, J lost 0 bases, and 16 bases lay in between. General study findings and limits: Once the booster was given, most primary-vaccination clones reappeared, at about 97% for CD4 and roughly 86% for CD8. The bulk population could contribute abundant contaminating clonotypes to FACS-sorted repertoires.

The chain uses TRBV2 and TRBJ2-1; D possibly uses TRBD1 or TRBD2 (5 bases each). The material sequenced was CD4+ T cells sorted from PBMCs, taken 15 days after the yellow fever booster vaccination. This receptor was identified in a young man who received the YFV17D yellow fever vaccine. CDR3 in DNA: TGTGCCAGCATGGGGACGGGACGTAGCTCCTACAATGAGCAGTTCTTC. This sequence encodes CASMGTGRSSYNEQFF. Full variable domain (remainder filled in from reference TRBV2 and TRBJ2-1): EPEVTQTPSHQVTQMGQEVILRCVPISNHLYFYWYRQILGQKVEFLVSFYNNEISEKSEIFDDQFSVERPDGSNFTLKIRSTKLEDSAMYFCASMGTGRSSYNEQFFGPGTRLTVL.